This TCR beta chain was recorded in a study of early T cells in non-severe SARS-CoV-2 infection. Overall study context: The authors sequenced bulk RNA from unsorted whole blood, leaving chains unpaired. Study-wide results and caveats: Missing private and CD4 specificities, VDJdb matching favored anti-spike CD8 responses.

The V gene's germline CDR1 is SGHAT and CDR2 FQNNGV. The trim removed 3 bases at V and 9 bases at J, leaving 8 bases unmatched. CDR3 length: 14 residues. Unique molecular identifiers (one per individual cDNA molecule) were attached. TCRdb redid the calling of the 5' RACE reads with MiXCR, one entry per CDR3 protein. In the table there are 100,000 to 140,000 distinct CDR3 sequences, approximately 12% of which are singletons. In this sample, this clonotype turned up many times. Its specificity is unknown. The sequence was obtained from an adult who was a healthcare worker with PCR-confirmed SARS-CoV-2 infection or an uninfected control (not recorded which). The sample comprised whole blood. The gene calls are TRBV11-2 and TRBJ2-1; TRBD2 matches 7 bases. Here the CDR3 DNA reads TGTGCCAGCAGCTTTACGAGCGGGAATGGTGAGCAGTTCTTC. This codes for CASSFTSGNGEQFF.